These 10 T cell receptor beta chains were all obtained from the same sample, sequenced in a study of blood T cell repertoires in COVID-19. Assay: immunoSEQ multiplex PCR; the TCRdb copy retains only in-frame clones and omits some. The table records 70,000 or so clones, about nine tenths of them present only once. Sequencing input: peripheral blood. These receptors all stem from a woman older than 75 with active or convalescent COVID-19.

CDR3 protein: CASSLDIFASSYNSPLHF. The CDR3 coding sequence is TGTGCCAGCAGCTTAGACATCTTTGCCAGCTCCTATAATTCACCCCTCCACTTT. This chain uses TRBV11-2 with TRBJ1-6; no clear D gene. The CDR3 runs 18 residues. The V end was cut by 0 bases, the J end by 0 bases, with 12 bases between. From germline, CDR1 is SGHAT and CDR2 FQNNGV.

This chain connects TRBV5-4 to TRBJ1-5; 9 bases fit TRBD1. CDR1 SGHNT and CDR2 YYREEE come from the germline V gene (reference sequence). V shed 0 bases and J 4 bases; nucleotides not matched to a gene: 2. This CDR3 contains 15 residues. The CDR3 loop is CASSLDRGQNQPQHF. The CDR3 coding sequence is TGTGCCAGCAGCTTGGACAGGGGGCAGAATCAGCCCCAGCATTTT.

This rearrangement joins TRBV5-1 to TRBJ1-1, with TRBD1 identical over 8 bases. Germline CDR1 reads SGHRS; CDR2 reads YFSETQ. The junction had 2 bases not matched to a gene; V was cut back by 5 bases and J by 2 bases. There are 13 residues in the CDR3. CDR3 residues: CASRDRANTEAFF. The CDR3 DNA is TGCGCCAGCAGGGACAGGGCCAACACTGAAGCTTTCTTT.

This chain joins TRBV7-8 and TRBJ1-4, with no clear D. V was cut by 1 base and J by 5 bases, with 11 bases left in between. Looked up from germline, CDR1 is SGHVS and CDR2 is FQNEAQ. This CDR3 has 15 residues. CDR3 region: CASSLGLRGNEKLFF. The CDR3 nucleotides are TGTGCCAGCAGCTTAGGACTCAGAGGGAATGAAAAACTGTTTTTT.

The rearrangement uses TRBV6-5 and TRBJ2-7; D is undetermined. This CDR3 is built from 14 residues. Germline loops: CDR1 MNHEY, CDR2 SVGAGI. Trimming removed 0 bases at V and 1 base at J, with 7 bases between. In nucleotides, the CDR3 is TGTGCCAGCAGTTACTCGGCATCTTCCTACGAGCAGTACTTC. Translating it yields CASSYSASSYEQYF.

The chain uses TRBV7-6 and TRBJ1-2, with D possibly being TRBD1 (5 bases). There are 12 residues in the CDR3. Trimming took off 6 bases at V and 8 bases at J, with 13 bases between the two ends. CDR1 SGHVS and CDR2 FNYEAQ come from the germline V gene. The CDR3 DNA is TGTGCCAGCAGTACCAGGGATTGGGGCTACACCTTC. Protein: CASSTRDWGYTF.

CDR3 residues: CSASPRGDQPQHF. DNA of the CDR3: TGCAGTGCTAGTCCCAGGGGGGACCAGCCCCAGCATTTT. This chain connects TRBV20-1 to TRBJ1-5; 7 nucleotides match TRBD1. The V segment lost 3 bases and the J segment 7 bases; nucleotides outside the gene matches: 6. Germline values: CDR1 DFQATT, CDR2 SNEGSKA (reference sequence). CDR3 length equals 13 residues.

This clone was observed a handful of times. The chain uses TRBV30 and TRBJ1-6; TRBD1 aligns across 10 bases. The CDR3 sequence is 14 residues long. Germline V CDR1 and CDR2: GTSNPN, SVGIG (reference sequence). V trimming: 5 bases; J trimming: 6 bases; junction bases outside the gene matches: 4. The CDR3 is CAWVTGGRNSPLHF. In DNA, the CDR3 is TGTGCCTGGGTGACAGGGGGCCGTAATTCACCCCTCCACTTT. The whole variable domain, remainder taken from reference TRBV30 and TRBJ1-6, is SQTIHQWPATLVQPVGSPLSLECTVEGTSNPNLYWYRQAAGRGLQLLFYSVGIGQISSEVPQNLSASRPQDRQFILSSKKLLLSDSGFYLCAWVTGGRNSPLHFGNGTRLTVT.

CDR3 loop: CASSEQGGVDTGELFF. The DNA of the CDR3 is TGTGCCAGCAGCGAACAGGGTGGGGTTGACACCGGGGAGCTGTTTTTT. The chain uses TRBV7-9 and TRBJ2-2; weak D call: TRBD1 (6 bases). V was pared by 5 bases and J by 3 bases, with 16 bases between. CDR1 and CDR2 from the germline V gene are SEHNR and FQNEAQ (reference sequence). CDR3 length: 16 residues.

In DNA form, the CDR3 reads TGTGCCAGACCCCCTCTGACTAGCGGTCAAGAGACCCAGTACTTC. The encoded protein is CARPPLTSGQETQYF. The gene calls are TRBV19 and TRBJ2-5; TRBD2 agrees at 9 bases. The germline V gene encodes CDR1 LNHDA and CDR2 SQIVND (reference sequence). The junction had 10 bases not matched to a gene; V was cut back by 9 bases and J by 2 bases. The CDR3 is 15 amino acids.